This T cell receptor beta chain was recovered during a study of cytomegalovirus exposure and HLA in healthy donors. The study, taken as a whole, reports: Most subjects' HLA-A and HLA-B alleles were reportedly predicted from TCR beta sequences. A later examination showed that TCR association rates differed by HLA locus, with DRB1 most and HLA-C fewest.

In the case of this clone: What it binds is unknown.

The CDR3 contains 19 residues. Germline V lookup: CDR1 SEHNR, CDR2 FQNEAQ (reference sequence). V was clipped by 3 bases and J by 4 bases; unmatched bases: 10. PCR primers comprised 60 Vbeta and 13 Jbeta primers. This table comes from immunoSEQ multiplex PCR, and its TCRdb copy is limited to in-frame clones, with some not included. Seen here are approximately 170,000 clones, approximately 71% observed once, and the top ten hold approximately 5.4%. Nominally healthy donors were sampled, though unrecorded immune exposures were likely. The receptor comes from a young woman in good health and CMV-seropositive. Input material: PBMCs. V and J are TRBV7-9 and TRBJ2-2, with 14 nucleotides matching TRBD2. In DNA, the CDR3 is TGTGCCAGCAGCTTCTCCGGGACTAGCGGGGGTCCGGTCACCGGGGAGCTGTTTTTT. Translating gives CASSFSGTSGGPVTGELFF.